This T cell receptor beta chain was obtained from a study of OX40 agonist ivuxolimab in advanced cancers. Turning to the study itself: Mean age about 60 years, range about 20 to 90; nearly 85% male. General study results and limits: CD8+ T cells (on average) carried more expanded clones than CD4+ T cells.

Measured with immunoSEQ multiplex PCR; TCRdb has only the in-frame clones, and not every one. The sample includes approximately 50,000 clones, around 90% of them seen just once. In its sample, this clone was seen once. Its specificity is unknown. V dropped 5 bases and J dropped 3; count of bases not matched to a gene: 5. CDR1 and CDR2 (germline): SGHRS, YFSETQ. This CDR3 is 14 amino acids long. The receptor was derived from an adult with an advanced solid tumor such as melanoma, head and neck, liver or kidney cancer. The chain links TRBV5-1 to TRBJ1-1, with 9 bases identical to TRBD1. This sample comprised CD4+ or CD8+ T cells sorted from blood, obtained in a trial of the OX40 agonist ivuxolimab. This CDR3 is CASSSDRGDTEAFF. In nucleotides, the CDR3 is TGCGCCAGCAGTTCGGACAGGGGTGACACTGAAGCTTTCTTT.